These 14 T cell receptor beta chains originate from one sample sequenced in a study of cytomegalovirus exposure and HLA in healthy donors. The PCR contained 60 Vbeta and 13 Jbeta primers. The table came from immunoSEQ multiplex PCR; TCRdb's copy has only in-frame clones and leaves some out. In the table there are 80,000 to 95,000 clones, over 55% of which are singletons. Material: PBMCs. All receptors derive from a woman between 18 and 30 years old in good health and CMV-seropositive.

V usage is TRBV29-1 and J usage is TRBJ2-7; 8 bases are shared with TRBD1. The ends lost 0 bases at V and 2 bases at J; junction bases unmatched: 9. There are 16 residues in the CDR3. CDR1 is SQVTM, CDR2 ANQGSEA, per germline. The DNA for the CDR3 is TGCAGCGTTGAAGATCGAATGGGACAGGTCCCCTACGAGCAGTACTTC. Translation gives CSVEDRMGQVPYEQYF.

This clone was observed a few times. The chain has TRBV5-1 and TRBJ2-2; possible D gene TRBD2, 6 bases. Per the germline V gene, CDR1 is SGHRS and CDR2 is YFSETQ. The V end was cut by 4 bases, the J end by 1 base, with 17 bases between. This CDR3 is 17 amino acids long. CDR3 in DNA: TGCGCCAGCAGCCCGGGGGTGGGCAGAATGAACACCGGGGAGCTGTTTTTT. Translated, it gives CASSPGVGRMNTGELFF.

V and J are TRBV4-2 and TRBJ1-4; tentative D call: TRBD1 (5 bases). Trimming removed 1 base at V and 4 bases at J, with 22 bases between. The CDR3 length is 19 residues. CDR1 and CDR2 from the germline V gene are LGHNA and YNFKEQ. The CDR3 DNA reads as TGTGCCAGCAGCCAAGTCCAGGGACTGGGGGGGGGAGGTAATGAAAAACTGTTTTTT. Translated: CASSQVQGLGGGGNEKLFF.

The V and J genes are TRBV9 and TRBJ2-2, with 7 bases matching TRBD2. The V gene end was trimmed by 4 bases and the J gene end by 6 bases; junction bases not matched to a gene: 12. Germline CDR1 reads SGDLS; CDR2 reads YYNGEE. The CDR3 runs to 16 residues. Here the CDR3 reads CASSPPESGGAGELFF. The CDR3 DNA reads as TGTGCCAGCAGCCCCCCTGAGTCTGGGGGGGCCGGGGAGCTGTTTTTT.

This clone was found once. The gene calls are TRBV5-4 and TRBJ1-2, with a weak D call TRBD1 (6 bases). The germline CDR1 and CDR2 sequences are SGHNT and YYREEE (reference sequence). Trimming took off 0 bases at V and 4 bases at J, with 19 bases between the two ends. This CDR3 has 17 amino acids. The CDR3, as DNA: TGTGCCAGCAGCTTGGCAGAAGGGCCGGGAGGGGGCTATGGCTACACCTTC. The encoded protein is CASSLAEGPGGGYGYTF.

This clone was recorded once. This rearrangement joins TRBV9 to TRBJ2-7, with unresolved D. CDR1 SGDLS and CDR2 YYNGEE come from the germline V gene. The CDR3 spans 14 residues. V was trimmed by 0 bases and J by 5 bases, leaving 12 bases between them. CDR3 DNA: TGTGCCAGCAGCGTAGGGGCAGGTCCTCACGAGCAGTACTTC. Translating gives CASSVGAGPHEQYF.

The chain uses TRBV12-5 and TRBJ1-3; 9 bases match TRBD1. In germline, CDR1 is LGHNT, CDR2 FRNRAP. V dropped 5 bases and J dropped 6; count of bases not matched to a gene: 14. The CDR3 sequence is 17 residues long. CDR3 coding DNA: TGTGCTAGTGGTAGCCGCCCCGGACAGGGGCGGATAAACACCATATATTTT. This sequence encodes CASGSRPGQGRINTIYF.

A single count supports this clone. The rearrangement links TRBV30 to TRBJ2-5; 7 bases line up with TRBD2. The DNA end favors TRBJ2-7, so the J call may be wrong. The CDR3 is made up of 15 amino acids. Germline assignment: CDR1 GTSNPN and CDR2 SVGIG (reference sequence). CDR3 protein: CAWSRRGLGGYEQYF. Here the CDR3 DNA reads TGTGCCTGGAGCCGACGTGGACTAGGAGGATACGAGCAGTACTTC.

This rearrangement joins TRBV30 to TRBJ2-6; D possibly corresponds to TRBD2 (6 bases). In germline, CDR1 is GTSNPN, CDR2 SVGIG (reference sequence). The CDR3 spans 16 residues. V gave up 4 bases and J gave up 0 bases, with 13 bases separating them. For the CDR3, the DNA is TGTGCCTGGACCTGGCGGGGCTACTCTGGGGCCAACGTCCTGACTTTC. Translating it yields CAWTWRGYSGANVLTF.

CDR3 DNA sequence: TGTGCCAGCAGCTTAGGGTCGGGGGTATCCTACGAGCAGTACTTC. Translated: CASSLGSGVSYEQYF. V usage is TRBV11-2 and J usage is TRBJ2-7; possible D gene TRBD2, 6 bases. Deletions cut 1 base from V and 1 base from J, with 11 bases between. The CDR3 spans 15 residues. Germline V gene sequence: CDR1 SGHAT, CDR2 FQNNGV.

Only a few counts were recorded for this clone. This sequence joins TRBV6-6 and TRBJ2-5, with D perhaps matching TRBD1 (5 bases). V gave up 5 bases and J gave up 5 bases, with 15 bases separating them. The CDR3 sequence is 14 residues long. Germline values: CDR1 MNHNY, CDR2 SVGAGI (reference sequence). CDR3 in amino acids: CASSPQGVRETQYF. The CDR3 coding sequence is TGTGCCAGCAGTCCCCAGGGTGTTCGCGAGACCCAGTACTTC.

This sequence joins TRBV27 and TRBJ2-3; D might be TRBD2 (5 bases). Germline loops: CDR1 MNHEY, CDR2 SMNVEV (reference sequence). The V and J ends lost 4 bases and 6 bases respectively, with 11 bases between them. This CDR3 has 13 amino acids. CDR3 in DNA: TGTGCCAGCAGTTCCCCCCGCGGGGATACGCAGTATTTT. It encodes CASSSPRGDTQYF.

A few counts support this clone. The DNA of the CDR3 is TGTGCCAGCAGTAGGGGAGGACTGGAGGGCTACGAGCAGTACTTC. Translation gives CASSRGGLEGYEQYF. The chain is built from TRBV28 and TRBJ2-7, with D possibly being TRBD2 (6 bases). V shed 5 bases and J shed 3 bases, with 17 bases lying between them. Per germline, CDR1 MDHEN and CDR2 SYDVKM. The CDR3 length is 15 residues.

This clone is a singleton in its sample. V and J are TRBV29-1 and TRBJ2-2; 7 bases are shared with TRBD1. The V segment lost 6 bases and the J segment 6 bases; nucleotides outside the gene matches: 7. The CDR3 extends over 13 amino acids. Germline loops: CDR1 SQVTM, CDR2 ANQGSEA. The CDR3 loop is CSVDQGDAGELFF. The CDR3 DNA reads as TGCAGCGTCGATCAGGGGGATGCCGGGGAGCTGTTTTTT.